This TCR beta chain was captured by sequencing in a study of blood T cell repertoires in COVID-19. V gave up 0 bases and J gave up 0 bases, with 10 bases separating them. The CDR3 runs to 17 residues. In germline, CDR1 is SGDLS, CDR2 YYNGEE. Original data processing: It was from reference gene primer amplification that nucleated cell counts were estimated. Profiled with immunoSEQ multiplex PCR; TCRdb holds only in-frame clones, not every one. The DNA was the basis for D and trimming; V, J and clone size are from that table. The data show about 160,000 clones, about four fifths seen once. This rearrangement joins TRBV9 to TRBJ1-6, with D maybe TRBD1 (5 bases). The TCR was taken from a man between 60 and 70 years old who had recovered from COVID-19. Material for sequencing was PBMCs or T cells enriched from blood (not recorded which). The CDR3 here is CASSVAGGSSYNSPLHF. The CDR3 bases are TGTGCCAGCAGCGTAGCGGGGGGGAGCTCCTATAATTCACCCCTCCACTTT. The variable domain in full, completed from reference TRBV9 and TRBJ1-6, reads DSGVTQTPKHLITATGQRVTLRCSPRSGDLSVYWYQQSLDQGLQFLIQYYNGEERAKGNILERFSAQQFPDLHSELNLSSLELGDSALYFCASSVAGGSSYNSPLHFGNGTRLTVT.